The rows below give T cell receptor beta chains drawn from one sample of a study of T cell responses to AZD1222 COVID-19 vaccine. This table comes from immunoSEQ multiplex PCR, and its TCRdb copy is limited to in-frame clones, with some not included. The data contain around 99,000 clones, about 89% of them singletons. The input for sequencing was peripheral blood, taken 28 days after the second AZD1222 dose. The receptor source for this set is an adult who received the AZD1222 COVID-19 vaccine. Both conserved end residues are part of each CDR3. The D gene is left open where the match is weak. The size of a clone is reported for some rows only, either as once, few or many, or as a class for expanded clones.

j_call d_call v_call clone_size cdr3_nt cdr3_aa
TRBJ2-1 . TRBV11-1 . TGTGCCAGCAGCTTAGATTTGGGGGCTAATAGGAATGAGCAGTTCTTC CASSLDLGANRNEQFF
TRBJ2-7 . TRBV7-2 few TGTGCCAGCAGCAGGGACCCCTCCTACGAGCAGTACTTC CASSRDPSYEQYF
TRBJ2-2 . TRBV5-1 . TGCGCCAGCAGTTCTCAGGGAGTGGAGCTGTTTTTT CASSSQGVELFF
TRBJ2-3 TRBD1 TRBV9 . TGTGCCAGCAGCGTGGGGACAGCGAGCACAGATACGCAGTATTTT CASSVGTASTDTQYF
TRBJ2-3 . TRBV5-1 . TGCGCCAGCAGCTTAGGATCTAGCACAGATACGCAGTATTTT CASSLGSSTDTQYF
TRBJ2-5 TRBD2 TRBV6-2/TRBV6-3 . TGTGCCAGCAGTACAACCGGGAGGGAGGGGAAGACCCAGTACTTC CASSTTGREGKTQYF
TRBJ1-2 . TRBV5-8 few TGTGCCAGCAGCTCCCCTAGGGCCCGTAACTATGGCTACACCTTC CASSSPRARNYGYTF
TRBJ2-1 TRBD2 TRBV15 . TGTGCCACCAGCAGAGATACAACTAGCGGGAGTCGTAAGCAGTTCTTC CATSRDTTSGSRKQFF
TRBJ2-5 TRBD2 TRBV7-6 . TGTGCCAGCAGCCAACGCGGGGGTCACCAAGAGACCCAGTACTTC CASSQRGGHQETQYF
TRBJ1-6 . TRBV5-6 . TGTGCCAGCAGCTTCGGGGTCGATGATTCACCCCTCCACTTT CASSFGVDDSPLHF
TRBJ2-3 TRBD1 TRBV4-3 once TGCGCCAGCAGCCAAGATGGCCCAGGGGGCGTAAATACGCAGTATTTT CASSQDGPGGVNTQYF
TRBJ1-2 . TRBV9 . TGTGCCAGCAGCTTCTTGGGGGGAGGCTACACCTTC CASSFLGGGYTF
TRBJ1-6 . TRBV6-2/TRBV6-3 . TGTGCCAGCAGTTACGGGACTATCTATAATTCACCCCTCCACTTT CASSYGTIYNSPLHF
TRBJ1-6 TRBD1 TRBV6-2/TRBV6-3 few TGTGCCAGCAGTTCGGACCGGGACAGGGGCTATAATTCACCCCTCCACTTT CASSSDRDRGYNSPLHF
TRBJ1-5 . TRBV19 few TGTGCCAGTAGTATGGAAGGGGGGAAGAACAATCAGCCCCAGCATTTT CASSMEGGKNNQPQHF
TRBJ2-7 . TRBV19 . TGTGCCAGCCGGAGGGGGATCGAGCAGTACTTC CASRRGIEQYF
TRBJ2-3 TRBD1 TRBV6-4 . TGTGCCAGCAGTGAAAGCGGGGGACAGGGGTCCGATACGCAGTATTTT CASSESGGQGSDTQYF
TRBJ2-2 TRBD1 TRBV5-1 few TGCGCCAGCAACGGACAGGGGCGCACCGGGGAGCTGTTTTTT CASNGQGRTGELFF
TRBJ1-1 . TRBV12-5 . TGTGCTAGTGGTTTGGTAAGGGGACTGAACCATGGGGACACTGAAGCTTTCTTT CASGLVRGLNHGDTEAFF
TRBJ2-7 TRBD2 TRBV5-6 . TGTGCCAGCAGGACGGTTAGCGGGATAGCCTACGAGCAGTACTTC CASRTVSGIAYEQYF
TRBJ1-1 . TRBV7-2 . TGTGCCAGCAGCTCATGGGGACTGATGAACACTGAAGCTTTCTTT CASSSWGLMNTEAFF